The source of this TCR beta chain is a study of response to subunit inactivated influenza vaccine. Findings and caveats of the study: It was the authors' suggestion that each seasonal influenza vaccination recruits few new T cells.

This clonotype was detected only a few times. Its specificity is not known. The junction differs from germline at one of its ends, possibly a read error. TCRdb called the RT-PCR reads again in MiXCR, with one record for every CDR3 protein. The table has a few hundred thousand distinct CDR3 sequences, 12% to 15% seen once; the top ten hold over 8.5%. The CDR3 loop spans 13 amino acids. Germline lookup yields CDR1 SGHKS and CDR2 YYEKEE (reference sequence). The genes are TRBV5-5 and TRBJ2-7; D is perhaps TRBD2 (5 bases). The sample consisted of PBMCs from blood, taken 11 to 12 days after vaccination. The TCR sequence derives from a man between 45 and 60 years old who received an inactivated influenza vaccine. This chain's CDR3 is CASILAGAYEQYF. CDR3 in DNA: TGTGCCAGCATCTTGGCGGGCGCCTACGAGCAGTACTTC.